A selection of T cell receptor beta chains follows, all from one sample in a study of identifying expanded T cells in peripheral blood. Method: immunoSEQ multiplex PCR; TCRdb's copy keeps in-frame clones and lacks some. The table has over 100,000 clones, about nine tenths seen once. The sequencing sample was made of blood. These receptors were collected from a person aged 18 to 75 in good health. CDR3s include the opening cysteine and the closing phenylalanine or tryptophan. Each record gives: V gene, D gene, clone size, J gene, CDR3 DNA, CDR3 protein. The D gene is left open where the match is weak. Clone size, where shown, is once, few, many, or a class for clones that have expanded.

TRBV7-3	NA	NA	TRBJ2-3	TGTGCCAGCAGCCCGCTCTCGAGCACAGATACGCAGTATTTT	CASSPLSSTDTQYF
TRBV11-2	TRBD2	NA	TRBJ2-2	TGTGCCAGCAGCTTTCTGACTAGCGGTACCGGGGAGCTGTTTTTT	CASSFLTSGTGELFF
TRBV6-5	NA	NA	TRBJ2-7	TGTGCCAGCAGTTTGACGGGCTACTACGAGCAGTACTTC	CASSLTGYYEQYF
TRBV5-4	NA	NA	TRBJ1-1	TGTGCCAGCAGCTCAGCCCCAGGGGCAAACACTGAAGCTTTCTTT	CASSSAPGANTEAFF
TRBV7-2	TRBD2	NA	TRBJ2-2	TGTGCCAGCAGCTCGGGACTAGCGGGGGGGCTGGGCACCGGGGAGCTGTTTTTT	CASSSGLAGGLGTGELFF
TRBV5-1	NA	NA	TRBJ2-7	TGCGCCAGCAGCTTGACCACCGGGGCCTACGAGCAGTACTTC	CASSLTTGAYEQYF
TRBV7-9	TRBD2	NA	TRBJ2-7	TGTGCCAGCAGCTTAGGACCGGGGGGCTCCTACGAGCAGTACTTC	CASSLGPGGSYEQYF
TRBV19	NA	NA	TRBJ1-5	TGTGCCAGTAGTATAGGTGGAGGTCAGGCATATAGCAATCAGCCCCAGCATTTT	CASSIGGGQAYSNQPQHF
TRBV14	NA	NA	TRBJ2-2	TGTGCCAGCAGCCATCGAGGGGTTCGAAAGAGGACCGGGGAGCTGTTTTTT	CASSHRGVRKRTGELFF
TRBV5-1	NA	once	TRBJ1-2	TGCGCCAGCAGCTTGGGGGGAAGAGGCTACACCTTC	CASSLGGRGYTF
TRBV4-1	TRBD1	NA	TRBJ1-5	TGCGCCAGCAGCCACACCGGGACAGGAGGTCAGCCCCAGCATTTT	CASSHTGTGGQPQHF
TRBV19	NA	NA	TRBJ1-1	TGTGCCAGTAGTATAGGGGTGACTGAAGCTTTCTTT	CASSIGVTEAFF
TRBV4-1	NA	NA	TRBJ2-1	TGCGCCAGCAGCCAAGCGGGGAGCTCCTACAATGAGCAGTTCTTC	CASSQAGSSYNEQFF
TRBV10-3	TRBD2	NA	TRBJ2-7	TGTGCCATCAGTGAGTCGGGGACTAGCGGGGACCAGTTCCGGTACTTC	CAISESGTSGDQFRYF
TRBV2	NA	NA	TRBJ1-3	TGTGCCAGCAGTGTACCAGGGAGGGCTGGAAACACCATATATTTT	CASSVPGRAGNTIYF
TRBV6-6	TRBD1	NA	TRBJ1-5	TGTGCCAGCACCAAAACCCAGGGGGCCAGCAATCAGCCCCAGCATTTT	CASTKTQGASNQPQHF
TRBV10-2	NA	NA	TRBJ2-5	TGCGCCAGCAGTGAGAGTTTAGGGAGGAATCAAGAGACCCAGTACTTC	CASSESLGRNQETQYF
TRBV5-6	NA	NA	TRBJ1-5	TGTGCCAGCAGCTTTACATCTCCGGGGTTGGGGGGAGTGCCCCAGCATTTT	CASSFTSPGLGGVPQHF
TRBV29-1	TRBD1	NA	TRBJ2-3	TGCAGCGTTCGGCGGACAGGGAGCCCAGATACGCAGTATTTT	CSVRRTGSPDTQYF
TRBV5-1	TRBD2	NA	TRBJ2-2	TGCGCCAGCAGCTTGACTAGCGTCACCGGGGAGCTGTTTTTT	CASSLTSVTGELFF
TRBV19	NA	NA	TRBJ2-7	TGTGCCAGTAGTGGCCAGGTCTTGCGCGAGCAGTACTTC	CASSGQVLREQYF
TRBV30	NA	NA	TRBJ1-1	TGTGCCTGGAGTGTACTGAAGGGTGAAGCTTTCTTT	CAWSVLKGEAFF
TRBV30	NA	NA	TRBJ2-3	TGTGCCTGGAGTCTCGGGGATACGCAGTATTTT	CAWSLGDTQYF
TRBV19	NA	NA	TRBJ1-2	TGTGCCAGCCAGAAACCGGGTCTAACAGTAGGCTATGGCTACACCTTC	CASQKPGLTVGYGYTF
TRBV7-9	NA	NA	TRBJ2-5	TGTGCCAGCAGCTTATGGTTGGAGGGGACCCAGTACTTC	CASSLWLEGTQYF
TRBV19	NA	once	TRBJ1-1	TGTGCCAGTAGTGCATCGAGAACAGGGATTACTGAAGCTTTCTTT	CASSASRTGITEAFF
TRBV7-9	NA	NA	TRBJ1-5	TGTGCCAGCAGCGCCCAAGGGGGGCTGGGCAATCAGCCCCAGCATTTT	CASSAQGGLGNQPQHF
TRBV7-3	TRBD2	once	TRBJ2-1	TGTGCCAGCAGCTTACTCTCTAGCGGGGTTAAGGAGCAGTTCTTC	CASSLLSSGVKEQFF
TRBV28	TRBD2	NA	TRBJ2-5	TGTGCCAGCAGGCTCCTGACTAGCGGGGGGCCGTGGACCCAGTACTTC	CASRLLTSGGPWTQYF
TRBV27	NA	NA	TRBJ1-4	TGTGCCAGCAGTTTAGGGTTGAATGAAAAACTGTTTTTT	CASSLGLNEKLFF
TRBV7-9	NA	NA	TRBJ1-1	TGTGCCAGCAGCCCGGGGACCTTTATGAACACTGAAGCTTTCTTT	CASSPGTFMNTEAFF
TRBV7-9	TRBD1	NA	TRBJ2-5	TGTGCCAGCAGCCGGACAGGGCAAGGGGGAACCCAGTACTTC	CASSRTGQGGTQYF
TRBV11-1	NA	NA	TRBJ1-3	TGTGCCAGCAGCCACCGGCGGTCCTCCGGAAACACCATATATTTT	CASSHRRSSGNTIYF
TRBV7-8	TRBD2	NA	TRBJ2-5	TGTGCCAGCAGCTTAGGAGCGGGAAGCGAGACCCAGTACTTC	CASSLGAGSETQYF
TRBV19	NA	few	TRBJ1-6	TGTGCCAGTAGTATGAGGCAAGCGGGCGATTCACCCCTCCACTTT	CASSMRQAGDSPLHF
TRBV28	NA	NA	TRBJ1-2	TGTGCCAGCAGAGTCGACGGCCTCTATGGCTACACCTTC	CASRVDGLYGYTF
TRBV6-1	TRBD1	NA	TRBJ2-7	TGTGCCAGCAGTGAAAAGTGGGGACAGGGGGCCTACGAGCAGTACTTC	CASSEKWGQGAYEQYF
TRBV7-3	TRBD2	NA	TRBJ2-3	TGTGCCAGCAGCTCGGGACTAGGTGGGGATACGCAGTATTTT	CASSSGLGGDTQYF
TRBV6-5	NA	once	TRBJ1-6	TGTGCCAGCAGTCCCCTCCCCCTCCACTTT	CASSPLPLHF
TRBV19	NA	once	TRBJ1-1	TGTGCCAGTAGTATACATCCCCGACTTAGCCAGAACACTGAAGCTTTCTTT	CASSIHPRLSQNTEAFF
TRBV7-2	NA	few	TRBJ1-2	TGTGCCAGCAGCTTACAAAGGACAGCTGGCTACACCTTC	CASSLQRTAGYTF
TRBV6-1	TRBD1	NA	TRBJ1-2	TGTGCCAGCAGTTCTCCCGGGACAGGCTTCTATGGCTACACCTTC	CASSSPGTGFYGYTF
TRBV29-1	NA	NA	TRBJ1-2	TGCAGCGTTGAAGATCAGCCTTCCTATGGCTACACCTTC	CSVEDQPSYGYTF
TRBV2	NA	NA	TRBJ1-4	TGTGCCACTTCCCGGGACAAGAATGAAAAACTGTTTTTT	CATSRDKNEKLFF
TRBV14	TRBD1	NA	TRBJ1-2	TGTGCCAGCAGCCAACCAGGGGGCGAGGATGGCTACACCTTC	CASSQPGGEDGYTF
TRBV5-1	NA	once	TRBJ2-7	TGCGCCAGCAGCTTGGGGACAGTCACCTACGAGCAGTACTTC	CASSLGTVTYEQYF
TRBV6-5	NA	NA	TRBJ1-5	TGTGCCAGCAGTTACTCGAGGCATAGCAATCAGCCCCAGCATTTT	CASSYSRHSNQPQHF
TRBV4-2	NA	NA	TRBJ2-1	TGTGCCAGCAGCCAAGATTACGGGGTAGGGGAATACAATGAGCAGTTCTTC	CASSQDYGVGEYNEQFF
TRBV27	TRBD2	NA	TRBJ2-3	TGTGCCAGCAGTTCACAAGCGGGGATTAGCACAGATACGCAGTATTTT	CASSSQAGISTDTQYF
TRBV10-2	NA	once	TRBJ1-5	TGCGCCAGCAGTGACAGGTCCGATCAGCCCCAGCATTTT	CASSDRSDQPQHF
TRBV7-8	NA	NA	TRBJ2-7	TGTGCCAGCAGCTCCCGGTACGAGCAGTACTTC	CASSSRYEQYF
TRBV10-3	TRBD1	NA	TRBJ1-1	TGTGCCATCAGTGAACAGGGGGTTAACACTGAAGCTTTCTTT	CAISEQGVNTEAFF
TRBV14	TRBD2	NA	TRBJ2-1	TGTGCCAGCAGCCAAGGACTAGCGGGAGGATGGGTTGAGCAGTTCTTC	CASSQGLAGGWVEQFF
TRBV27	NA	few	TRBJ2-1	TGTGCCAGCAGAAGAGGGGGAGGCGCCTACAATGAGCAGTTCTTC	CASRRGGGAYNEQFF
TRBV7-3	NA	NA	TRBJ2-1	TGTGCCAGCAGCTCACCCCCCCTGGGCAATGAGCAGTTCTTC	CASSSPPLGNEQFF